A single sample is the source of the 26 T cell receptor beta chains below, sequenced in a study of shared clonotypes between healthy human individuals. The table came from immunoSEQ multiplex PCR; TCRdb's copy has only in-frame clones and leaves some out. In the table there are fewer than 3 million clones, around 93% of which are singletons. The sample taken for sequencing was naive CD4+ T cells from PBMCs. Subset noted: CD45RA+ positively selected. The receptor source for this set is a man aged 18 to 29 in good health. Some clones in this sample may be carry-over from other donors' samples.

V is TRBV5-1 and J is TRBJ2-7; D is undetermined. Trimming cost V 0 bases and J 2 bases, with 12 bases left between them. CDR1 SGHRS and CDR2 YFSETQ come from the germline V gene. This CDR3 contains 15 residues. The CDR3 nucleotides are TGCGCCAGCAGCTTGGCCAGCACTCAAACCTACGAGCAGTACTTC. Its protein product is CASSLASTQTYEQYF.

This clone was recorded once. This chain uses TRBV6-5 with TRBJ2-1, with 14 bases fitting TRBD2. Germline V gives CDR1 MNHEY, CDR2 SVGAGI. The CDR3 contains 14 residues. V lost 7 bases, J lost 10 bases, and 6 bases stayed unmatched. CDR3 region: CASTRLAGGGEQFF. The CDR3, as DNA: TGTGCCAGCACCCGACTAGCGGGAGGGGGAGAGCAGTTCTTC.

This clone was observed a handful of times. The chain has TRBV7-9 and TRBJ2-3; 7 positions match TRBD2. Germline trimming cut 5 bases from V and 2 bases from J; bases unmatched to any gene: 1. The germline gives CDR1 SEHNR, CDR2 FQNEAQ (reference sequence). The CDR3 runs to 13 residues. The CDR3 here is CASSQRDTDTQYF. The CDR3 bases are TGTGCCAGCAGCCAGCGGGACACAGATACGCAGTATTTT.

The chain uses TRBV28 and TRBJ2-1; the match to TRBD2 covers 12 bases. The CDR3 loop spans 17 amino acids. Germline CDR1 reads MDHEN; CDR2 reads SYDVKM. Trimming removed 1 base from V and 6 bases from J; junction bases left unmatched: 7. The DNA for the CDR3 is TGTGCCAGCAGTTTATTGCGGACTAGCGGGACAGCCAATGAGCAGTTCTTC. Its translation is CASSLLRTSGTANEQFF.

J is TRBJ2-1 and V is TRBV5-4, with 8 positions matching TRBD1. CDR1 SGHNT and CDR2 YYREEE come from the germline V gene (reference sequence). The V segment lost 3 bases and the J segment 3 bases; nucleotides outside the gene matches: 5. The CDR3 has 15 amino acids. DNA of the CDR3: TGTGCCAGCAGCTCCGACAGGGGCGACTACAATGAGCAGTTCTTC. It yields the protein CASSSDRGDYNEQFF. Full variable domain (remainder filled in from reference TRBV5-4 and TRBJ2-1): ETGVTQSPTHLIKTRGQQVTLRCSSQSGHNTVSWYQQALGQGPQFIFQYYREEENGRGNFPPRFSGLQFPNYSSELNVNALELDDSALYLCASSSDRGDYNEQFFGPGTRLTVL.

The rearrangement joins TRBV10-2 to TRBJ2-3, with D perhaps assigned TRBD1 or TRBD2 (5 bases each). Trimming took 8 bases from V and 6 from J, leaving 33 bases between them. This CDR3 is built from 19 residues. Germline values: CDR1 WSHSY, CDR2 SAAADI. The CDR3 loop is CASFSGTSRVGLVSDTQYF. The CDR3 nucleotides read TGCGCCAGCTTCAGTGGGACCTCGAGAGTTGGACTGGTCTCGGATACGCAGTATTTT.

The V and J genes are TRBV6-6 and TRBJ2-7; 9 bases are a match to TRBD1. The germline gives CDR1 MNHNY, CDR2 SVGAGI (reference sequence). The J segment lost 2 bases and the V segment lost 10 bases, leaving 9 bases of the junction unmatched. CDR3 length: 14 residues. The CDR3 loop reads CATKGTGFTYEQYF. The CDR3, as DNA: TGTGCCACCAAGGGGACAGGGTTTACCTACGAGCAGTACTTC.

This chain connects TRBV10-3 to TRBJ2-1, with 8 bases matching TRBD2. The germline V gene encodes CDR1 ENHRY and CDR2 SYGVKD. The CDR3 consists of 14 residues. Germline trimming cut 7 bases from V and 7 bases from J; bases unmatched to any gene: 9. The DNA for the CDR3 is TGTGCCATCAAGTCCTCACGGGAGGGTAATGAGCAGTTCTTC. It specifies CAIKSSREGNEQFF.

The chain joins TRBV2 to TRBJ1-4, with no clear D. The CDR3 is made up of 14 amino acids. V was pared by 10 bases and J by 8 bases, with 20 bases between. Germline loops: CDR1 SNHLY, CDR2 FYNNEI. The CDR3 bases are TGTGCCACCTCGAGAGAGACCCTCCTCGAAAAACTGTTTTTT. Residues: CATSRETLLEKLFF.

V usage is TRBV6-5 and J usage is TRBJ2-7, with a possible D match to TRBD1 (6 bases). The CDR3 spans 14 residues. Trimming took off 5 bases at V and 3 bases at J, with 14 bases between the two ends. Germline CDR1 MNHEY, CDR2 SVGAGI. As DNA, the CDR3 is TGTGCCAGCAGTCCACGGACAGCCTACTACGAGCAGTACTTC. It is translated as CASSPRTAYYEQYF.

The chain is built from TRBV27 and TRBJ2-2; D is ambiguous. This CDR3 contains 14 residues. CDR1 MNHEY and CDR2 SMNVEV come from the germline V gene (reference sequence). The V end lost 5 bases, the J end lost 4 bases, and 11 bases lay between the germline ends. The chain's CDR3 is CASSKMGGTGELFF. CDR3 DNA: TGTGCCAGCAGTAAAATGGGCGGCACCGGGGAGCTGTTTTTT.

The genes are TRBV6-5 and TRBJ1-2, with unresolved D. The CDR3 is 16 amino acids. Trimming cost V 2 bases and J 0 bases, with 13 bases left between them. Germline assignment: CDR1 MNHEY and CDR2 SVGAGI. CDR3: CASSYNAPAANYGYTF. In DNA, the CDR3 is TGTGCCAGCAGTTACAACGCCCCAGCAGCTAACTATGGCTACACCTTC.

The genes are TRBV11-2 and TRBJ1-1, with TRBD1 as a possible D gene (6 bases). The CDR3 is 16 amino acids. Per the germline V gene, CDR1 is SGHAT and CDR2 is FQNNGV. V shed 2 bases and J shed 4 bases, with 17 bases lying between them. The CDR3 DNA is TGTGCCAGCAGCTTATCTACGGGGGGCGCCGCCACTGAAGCTTTCTTT. Translating gives CASSLSTGGAATEAFF.

A remark on this clone: The sample has other DNA sequences that encode this CDR3 too. The chain carries TRBV5-1 and TRBJ1-1; possibly TRBD1 for D (5 bases). Germline lookup yields CDR1 SGHRS and CDR2 YFSETQ. V lost 3 bases to trimming and J lost 2 bases, with 11 bases between them. The CDR3 is 14 residues long. The CDR3 spells CASSSPQGNTEAFF. Written as DNA, the CDR3 is TGCGCCAGCAGCTCTCCTCAGGGAAACACTGAAGCTTTCTTT.

This rearrangement joins TRBV18 to TRBJ1-5; no reliable D call. The CDR3 consists of 15 residues. CDR1 is KGHSH, CDR2 LQKENI, per germline. The ends were cut back, 3 bases at V and 3 bases at J, with 12 bases in the middle. The CDR3 here is CASSPSSSPNQPQHF. The CDR3 region has the DNA TGTGCCAGCTCACCCTCCTCTAGCCCCAATCAGCCCCAGCATTTT.

This clone has only one observation. The genes are TRBV7-3 and TRBJ2-2; 7 bases are a match to TRBD1. V trimming: 2 bases; J trimming: 9 bases; junction bases outside the gene matches: 6. This CDR3 has 14 amino acids. Germline V gives CDR1 SGHTA, CDR2 FQGTGA. The CDR3 protein is CASSLDRERRELFF. The CDR3 DNA sequence: TGTGCCAGCAGCTTAGACAGGGAACGGAGGGAGCTGTTTTTT.

The chain is built from TRBV7-2 and TRBJ2-7; D perhaps matches TRBD1 (5 bases). This CDR3 has 15 amino acids. V was clipped by 5 bases and J by 0 bases, with 14 bases between them. CDR1 and CDR2 (germline): SGHTA, FQGNSA. The CDR3 here is CASSGPGHLSYEQYF. The CDR3 nucleotides read TGTGCCAGCAGCGGCCCAGGGCACCTCTCCTACGAGCAGTACTTC.

The chain employs TRBV6-1 and TRBJ2-7; TRBD2 matches at 9 bases. The CDR3 is 14 residues long. The germline V gene has CDR1 MNHNS and CDR2 SASEGT. The V and J ends lost 4 bases and 6 bases, in that order; junction bases with no gene match: 7. The CDR3 DNA follows: TGTGCCAGCAGTGGATTTGTACTAGCGGGCGAGCAGTACTTC. Translating gives CASSGFVLAGEQYF.

V and J are TRBV6-5 and TRBJ2-3; D ambiguous. The CDR3 runs to 12 residues. The V end was cut by 7 bases, the J end by 4 bases, with 9 bases between. Germline V lookup: CDR1 MNHEY, CDR2 SVGAGI. This CDR3 reads CASKSSADTQYF. The CDR3, as DNA: TGTGCCAGCAAAAGTTCGGCAGATACGCAGTATTTT.

This clone occurred once. The chain links TRBV4-1 to TRBJ2-7, with 10 bases fitting TRBD2. In germline, CDR1 is MGHRA, CDR2 YSYEKL. This CDR3 has 17 amino acids. V dropped 1 base and J dropped 0; count of bases not matched to a gene: 6. CDR3 region: CASSQGPPSGSSYEQYF. In DNA form, the CDR3 reads TGCGCCAGCAGCCAAGGCCCTCCTAGCGGGAGCTCCTACGAGCAGTACTTC.

J is TRBJ2-6 and V is TRBV19; D is ambiguous. CDR1 is LNHDA and CDR2 is SQIVND in the germline V gene (reference sequence). V was clipped by 5 bases and J by 2 bases, with 4 bases between them. The CDR3 spans 13 residues. The CDR3 DNA reads TGTGCCAGTAGTCAAACTGGGGCCAACGTCCTGACTTTC. Protein product: CASSQTGANVLTF.

The J gene is TRBJ2-2, the V gene TRBV9; D may correspond to TRBD1 or TRBD2 (6 bases each). The V end was cut by 4 bases, the J end by 5 bases, with 15 bases between. Per the germline V gene, CDR1 is SGDLS and CDR2 is YYNGEE. The CDR3 runs to 15 residues. DNA of the CDR3: TGTGCCAGCAGCTCCCGACGGAGGGGGACCGGGGAGCTGTTTTTT. This codes for CASSSRRRGTGELFF. Looking up the rest from reference TRBV9 and TRBJ2-2 gives the full variable domain: DSGVTQTPKHLITATGQRVTLRCSPRSGDLSVYWYQQSLDQGLQFLIQYYNGEERAKGNILERFSAQQFPDLHSELNLSSLELGDSALYFCASSSRRRGTGELFFGEGSRLTVL.

This rearrangement joins TRBV11-2 to TRBJ2-5; perhaps TRBD2 as D (5 bases). The DNA end is more similar to TRBJ2-7, so the J call may be wrong. CDR3 length: 13 amino acids. CDR1 and CDR2 from the germline V gene are SGHAT and FQNNGV. CDR3 coding DNA: TGTGCCAGCAGCTTAGATCGAGGGTACGAGCAGTACTTC. It translates to CASSLDRGYEQYF.

The J gene is TRBJ1-5, the V gene TRBV5-1; D is perhaps TRBD1 (5 bases). The CDR3 runs to 15 residues. Germline assignment: CDR1 SGHRS and CDR2 YFSETQ. Trimming cost V 4 bases and J 3 bases, with 14 bases left between them. The CDR3 protein is CASSGGLGDNQPQHF. Written as DNA, the CDR3 is TGCGCCAGCAGCGGAGGGCTGGGGGACAATCAGCCCCAGCATTTT.

J is TRBJ1-5 and V is TRBV28; 8 nucleotides match TRBD1. V shed 4 bases and J 4 bases; nucleotides not matched to a gene: 12. The CDR3 runs 17 residues. The germline CDR1 and CDR2 sequences are MDHEN and SYDVKM. The DNA of the CDR3 is TGTGCCAGCAGTTCCACCTCCGGACAGGGCTCTAATCAGCCCCAGCATTTT. It yields the protein CASSSTSGQGSNQPQHF.

V gene TRBV18 combines with J gene TRBJ2-3, with TRBD2 matching over 13 bases. The germline gives CDR1 KGHSH, CDR2 LQKENI. CDR3 length equals 16 residues. J gave up 4 bases and V 6 bases, and 7 bases lay outside the gene matches. As DNA, the CDR3 is TGTGCCAGCTCCGAAGGACTAGCGGGAGATGCAGATACGCAGTATTTT. Its protein is CASSEGLAGDADTQYF. The full variable domain, rest sourced from reference TRBV18 and TRBJ2-3, is NAGVMQNPRHLVRRRGQEARLRCSPMKGHSHVYWYRQLPEEGLKFMVYLQKENIIDESGMPKERFSAEFPKEGPSILRIQQVVRGDSAAYFCASSEGLAGDADTQYFGPGTRLTVL.